The rows below give T cell receptor beta chains drawn from one sample of a study of blood T cell repertoires in COVID-19. TCRdb's table, derived via immunoSEQ multiplex PCR, lists solely in-frame clones and lacks some. The sample has 85,000 to 130,000 clones, around 87% seen once. Sequencing was carried out using peripheral blood. Receptor source: a man aged 50-60 years with acute or convalescent COVID-19. The CDR3 runs from the conserved cysteine through the conserved F or W. Size values are once, few and many counts, or a class for expanded clones, and some rows have none.

TRBJ2-7 | TRBV10-1 | once | CASSESEGTGVSPYEQYF
TRBJ2-7 | TRBV21-1 | . | CASTKGLAGVSSYEQYF
TRBJ1-2 | TRBV28 | . | CASSLDRAHYGYTF
TRBJ2-7 | TRBV18 | . | CASSPPGTGVLYEQYF
TRBJ2-3 | TRBV30 | . | CAWVPGGETQYF
TRBJ2-3 | TRBV7-2 | few | CASTPRSTDTQYF
TRBJ2-2 | TRBV18 | . | CASSKDISNTGELFF
TRBJ1-2 | TRBV3-1/TRBV3-2 | . | CASSQGDSSNYGYTF
TRBJ2-1 | TRBV6-2/TRBV6-3 | . | CASSSGNEQFF
TRBJ1-1 | TRBV2 | once | CASRGSIEAFF
TRBJ2-3 | TRBV5-1 | . | CASSLGNTGAGTDTQYF
TRBJ2-5 | TRBV7-9 | . | CASSFRLSGSETQYF
TRBJ1-5 | TRBV6-5 | . | CASGYRSSNQPQHF
TRBJ2-2 | TRBV5-4 | . | CASSPGLLAGGTGELFF
TRBJ2-7 | TRBV30 | . | CAWSPRGREQYF
TRBJ1-6 | TRBV6-5 | . | CAARGLGNSPLHF
TRBJ2-1 | TRBV19 | . | CASSQGQVVFNEQFF
TRBJ2-1 | TRBV19 | . | CASSPTSGRSSYNEQFF
TRBJ1-5 | TRBV6-6 | . | CASRSFNQPQHF
TRBJ2-7 | TRBV7-8 | few | CASSPGVRGRAYEQYF
TRBJ2-7 | TRBV6-5 | . | CASSYGTSGYEQYF
TRBJ1-5 | TRBV11-2 | . | CASSLGLNQPQHF
TRBJ1-6 | TRBV27 | . | CASSLKALFKTGPSPLHF